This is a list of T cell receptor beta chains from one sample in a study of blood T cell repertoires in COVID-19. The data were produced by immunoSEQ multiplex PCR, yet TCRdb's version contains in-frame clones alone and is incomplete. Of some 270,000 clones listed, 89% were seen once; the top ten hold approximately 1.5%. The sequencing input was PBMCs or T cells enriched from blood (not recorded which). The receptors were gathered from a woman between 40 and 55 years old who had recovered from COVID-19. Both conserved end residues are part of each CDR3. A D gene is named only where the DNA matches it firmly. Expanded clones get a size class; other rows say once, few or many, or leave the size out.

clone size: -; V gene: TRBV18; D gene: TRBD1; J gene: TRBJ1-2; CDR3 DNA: TGTGCCAGCTCCCCGGACCAGGGGGCGTCTGGCTACACCTTC; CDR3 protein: CASSPDQGASGYTF
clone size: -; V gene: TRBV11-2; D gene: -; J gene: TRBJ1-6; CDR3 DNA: TGTGCCAGCAGCTTAGATCAGGTCTCACCCCTCCACTTT; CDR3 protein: CASSLDQVSPLHF
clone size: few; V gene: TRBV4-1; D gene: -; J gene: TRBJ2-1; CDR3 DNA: TGCGCCAGCAGGACTACGACAGGCCTCCTATACAATGAGCAGTTCTTC; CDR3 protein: CASRTTTGLLYNEQFF
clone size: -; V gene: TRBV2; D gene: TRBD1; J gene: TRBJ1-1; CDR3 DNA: TGTGCCAGCGAGGGGACAGTGAACACTGAAGCTTTCTTT; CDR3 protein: CASEGTVNTEAFF
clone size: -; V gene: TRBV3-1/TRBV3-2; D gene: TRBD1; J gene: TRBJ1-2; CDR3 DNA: TGTGCCAGCAGCCACAGGACAGGGCGAGGTGGCTACACCTTC; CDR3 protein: CASSHRTGRGGYTF
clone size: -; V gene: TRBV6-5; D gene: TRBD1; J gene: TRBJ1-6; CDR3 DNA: TGTGCCAGCAAGCCTCAACCGGGACAGAATTCACCCCTCCACTTT; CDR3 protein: CASKPQPGQNSPLHF
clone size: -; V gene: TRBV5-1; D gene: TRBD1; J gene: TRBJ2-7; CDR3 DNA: TGCGCCAGCAGCCCCCAGGGACAGTTTTCCGAGCAGTACTTC; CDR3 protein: CASSPQGQFSEQYF
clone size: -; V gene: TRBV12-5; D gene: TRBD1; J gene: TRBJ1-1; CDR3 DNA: TGTGCTAGTGCTAAACAGGGGGCGAGAACTGAAGCTTTCTTT; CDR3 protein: CASAKQGARTEAFF
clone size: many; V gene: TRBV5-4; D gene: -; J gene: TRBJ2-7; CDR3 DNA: TGTGCCAGCAGCTTGGGGGGCCGCGACGAGCAGTACTTC; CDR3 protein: CASSLGGRDEQYF
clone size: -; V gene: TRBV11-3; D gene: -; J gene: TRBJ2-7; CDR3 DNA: TGTGCCAGCAGACCCCAGGGGATCGAGCAGTACTTC; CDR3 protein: CASRPQGIEQYF
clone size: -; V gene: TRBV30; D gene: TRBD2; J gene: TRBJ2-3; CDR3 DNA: TGTGCCTGGAGTTACGGACTAGCAATAGGCACAGATACGCAGTATTTT; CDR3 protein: CAWSYGLAIGTDTQYF
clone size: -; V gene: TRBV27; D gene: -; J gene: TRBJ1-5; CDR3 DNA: TGTGCCAGCAGTTTATGGAGCAGTGGCAATCAGCCCCAGCATTTT; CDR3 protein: CASSLWSSGNQPQHF
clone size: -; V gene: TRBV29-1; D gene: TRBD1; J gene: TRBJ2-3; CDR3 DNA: TGCAGCGTGGCCGGGACAGGGGGCTTTACGGATACGCAGTATTTT; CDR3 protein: CSVAGTGGFTDTQYF
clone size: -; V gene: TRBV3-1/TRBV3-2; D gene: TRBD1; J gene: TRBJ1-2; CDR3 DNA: TGTGCCAGCAGTCAAGTGGGACAGCCATTCTATGGCTACACCTTC; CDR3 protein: CASSQVGQPFYGYTF
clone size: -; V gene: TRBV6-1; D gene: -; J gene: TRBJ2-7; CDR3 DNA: TGTGCCAGCAGTGAAGGATGGCCCCTCGAGGACTACGAGCAGTACTTC; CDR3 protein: CASSEGWPLEDYEQYF
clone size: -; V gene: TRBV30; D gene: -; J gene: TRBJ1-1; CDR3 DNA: TGTGCCTGTCGGACAGTGAACACTGAAGCTTTCTTT; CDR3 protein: CACRTVNTEAFF
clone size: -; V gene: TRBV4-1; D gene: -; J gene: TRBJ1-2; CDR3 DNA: TGCGCCAGCAGCCAAGGGCAGAACTATGGCTACACCTTC; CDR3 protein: CASSQGQNYGYTF
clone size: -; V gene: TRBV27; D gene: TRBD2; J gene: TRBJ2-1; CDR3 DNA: TGTGCCAGCAGGTCAACTAGCGGGGGGGTCGGTGAGCAGTTCTTC; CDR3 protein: CASRSTSGGVGEQFF
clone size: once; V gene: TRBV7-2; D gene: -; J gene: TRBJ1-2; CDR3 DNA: TGTGCCAGCAGTCCGGCCGGGACTAACTATGGCTACACCTTC; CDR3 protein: CASSPAGTNYGYTF
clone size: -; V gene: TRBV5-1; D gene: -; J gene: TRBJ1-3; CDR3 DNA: TGCGCCAGCAGCTTGGTCCCGGGAGGAGGAACTGGAAACACCATATATTTT; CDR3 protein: CASSLVPGGGTGNTIYF
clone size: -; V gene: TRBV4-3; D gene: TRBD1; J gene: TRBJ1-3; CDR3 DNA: TGCGCCAGCAGCCAAGGGACAGGGGGAGTCTCTGGAAACACCATATATTTT; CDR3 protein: CASSQGTGGVSGNTIYF
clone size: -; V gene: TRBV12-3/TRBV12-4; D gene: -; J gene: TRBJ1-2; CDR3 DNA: TGTGCCAGCAGTTTCACAGGGCATGGCTACACCTTC; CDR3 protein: CASSFTGHGYTF
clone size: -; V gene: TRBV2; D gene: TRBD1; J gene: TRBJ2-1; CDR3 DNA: TGTGCCAGCATGTTAGAGACAGGGAACCACAATGAGCAGTTCTTC; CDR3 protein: CASMLETGNHNEQFF
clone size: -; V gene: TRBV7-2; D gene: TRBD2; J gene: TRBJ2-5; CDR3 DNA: TGTGCCAGCAGCTTAGCCGGCGCGGGGGTGAGAGAGACCCAGTACTTC; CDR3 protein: CASSLAGAGVRETQYF
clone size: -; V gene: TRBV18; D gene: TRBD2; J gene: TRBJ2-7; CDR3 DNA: TGTGCCAGCTCATTAGCGGGGGTACTCTACGAGCAGTACTTC; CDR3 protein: CASSLAGVLYEQYF
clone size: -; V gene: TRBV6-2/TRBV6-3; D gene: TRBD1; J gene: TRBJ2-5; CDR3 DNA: TGTGCCAGCAGCCCTCCCGGGACAGGTGGGACCCAGTACTTC; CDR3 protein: CASSPPGTGGTQYF
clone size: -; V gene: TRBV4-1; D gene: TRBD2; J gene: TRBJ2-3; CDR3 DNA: TGCGCCAGCAGCCAACAACCGGGGGGGGGAGATACGCAGTATTTT; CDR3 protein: CASSQQPGGGDTQYF
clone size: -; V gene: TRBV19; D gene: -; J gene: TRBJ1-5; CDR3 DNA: TGTGCCAGTAGTATTCGGGGTAGCAATCAGCCCCAGCATTTT; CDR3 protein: CASSIRGSNQPQHF
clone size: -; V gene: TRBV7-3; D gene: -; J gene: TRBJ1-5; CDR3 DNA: TGTGCCAGCAGCTTAAGTCCCGATCAGCCCCAGCATTTT; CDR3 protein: CASSLSPDQPQHF
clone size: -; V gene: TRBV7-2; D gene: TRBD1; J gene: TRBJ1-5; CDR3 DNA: TGTGCCAGCAGCCGTGGGGACAGCGCCAATCAGCCCCAGCATTTT; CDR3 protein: CASSRGDSANQPQHF
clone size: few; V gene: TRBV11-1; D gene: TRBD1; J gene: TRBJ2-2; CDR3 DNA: TGTGCCAGCAGCCCCGGACAGGGGGCGAGCACCGGGGAGCTGTTTTTT; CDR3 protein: CASSPGQGASTGELFF
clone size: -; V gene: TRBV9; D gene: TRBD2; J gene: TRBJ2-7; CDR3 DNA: TGTGCCAGCAGCGCGGGACTAGCGGGAGTGGACGAGCAGTACTTC; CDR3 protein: CASSAGLAGVDEQYF
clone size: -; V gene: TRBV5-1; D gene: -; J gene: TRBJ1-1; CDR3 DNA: TGCGCCAGCAGCTTGGTTAGTAGCCAGTACGCTGAAGCTTTCTTT; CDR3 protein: CASSLVSSQYAEAFF
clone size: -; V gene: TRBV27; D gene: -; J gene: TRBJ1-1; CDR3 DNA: TGTGCCAGCAGGGAACTAAGCGGCCCCAACGCTGAAGCTTTCTTT; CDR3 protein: CASRELSGPNAEAFF
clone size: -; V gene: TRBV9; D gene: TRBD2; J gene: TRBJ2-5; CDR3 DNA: TGTGCCAGCAGCGTAGCTTGGGGGGCTAGCGGGGGAGAGACCCAGTACTTC; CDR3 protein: CASSVAWGASGGETQYF
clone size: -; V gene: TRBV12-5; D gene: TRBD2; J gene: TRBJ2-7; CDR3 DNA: TGTGCTAGTGGGATCACAACTAGCGGGGAGCCCTACGAGCAGTACTTC; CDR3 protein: CASGITTSGEPYEQYF
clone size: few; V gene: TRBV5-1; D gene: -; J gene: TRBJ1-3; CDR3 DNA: TGCGCCAGCAGCTTGGATCCAGGCTATGCTCCTGGAAACACCATATATTTT; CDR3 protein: CASSLDPGYAPGNTIYF
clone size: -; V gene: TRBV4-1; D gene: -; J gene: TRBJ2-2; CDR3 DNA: TGCGCCAGCAGCCTGAGACTACCTAACACCGGGGAGCTGTTTTTT; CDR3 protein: CASSLRLPNTGELFF